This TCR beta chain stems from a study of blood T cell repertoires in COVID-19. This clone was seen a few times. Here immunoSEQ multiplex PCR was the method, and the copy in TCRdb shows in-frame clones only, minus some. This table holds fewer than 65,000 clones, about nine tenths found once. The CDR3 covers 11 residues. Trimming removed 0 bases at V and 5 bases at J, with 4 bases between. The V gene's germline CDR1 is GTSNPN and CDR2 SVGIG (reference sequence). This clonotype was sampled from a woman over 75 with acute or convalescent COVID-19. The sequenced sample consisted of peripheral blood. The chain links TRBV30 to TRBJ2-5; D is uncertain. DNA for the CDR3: TGTGCCTGGAGTGTCGGGGAGACCCAGTACTTC. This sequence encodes CAWSVGETQYF.